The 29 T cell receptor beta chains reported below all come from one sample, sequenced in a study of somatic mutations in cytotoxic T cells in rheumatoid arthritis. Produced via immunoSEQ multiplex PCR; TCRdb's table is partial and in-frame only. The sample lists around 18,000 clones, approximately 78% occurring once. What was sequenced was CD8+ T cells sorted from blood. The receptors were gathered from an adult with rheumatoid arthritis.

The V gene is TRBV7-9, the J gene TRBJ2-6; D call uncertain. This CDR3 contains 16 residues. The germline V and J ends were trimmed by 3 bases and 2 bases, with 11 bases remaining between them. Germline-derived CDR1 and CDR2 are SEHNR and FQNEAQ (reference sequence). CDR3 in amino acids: CASSLSGTAGANVLTF. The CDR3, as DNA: TGTGCCAGCAGCTTGTCAGGTACCGCTGGGGCCAACGTCCTGACTTTC.

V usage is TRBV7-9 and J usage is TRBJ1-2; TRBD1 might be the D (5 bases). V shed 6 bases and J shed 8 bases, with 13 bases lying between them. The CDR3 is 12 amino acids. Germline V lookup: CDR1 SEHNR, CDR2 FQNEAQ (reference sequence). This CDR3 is CASRIGGSGYTF. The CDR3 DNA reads TGTGCCAGCAGGATTGGGGGATCAGGCTACACCTTC. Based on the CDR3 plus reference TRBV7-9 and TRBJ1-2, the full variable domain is DTGVSQNPRHKITKRGQNVTFRCDPISEHNRLYWYRQTLGQGPEFLTYFQNEAQLEKSRLLSDRFSAERPKGSFSTLEIQRTEQGDSAMYLCASRIGGSGYTFGSGTRLTVV.

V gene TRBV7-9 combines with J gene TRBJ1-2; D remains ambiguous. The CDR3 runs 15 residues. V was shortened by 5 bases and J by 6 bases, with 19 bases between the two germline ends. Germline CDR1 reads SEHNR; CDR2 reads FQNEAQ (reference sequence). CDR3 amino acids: CASSLVLGGRDGYTF. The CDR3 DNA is TGTGCCAGCAGCCTGGTTCTTGGTGGGAGGGATGGCTACACCTTC.

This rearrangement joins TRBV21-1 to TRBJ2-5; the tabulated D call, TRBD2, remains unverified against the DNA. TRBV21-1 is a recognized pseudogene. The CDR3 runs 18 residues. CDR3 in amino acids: CASSNASVERGALETQYF. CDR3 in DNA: TGTGCCAGCAGCAATGCTAGCGTCGAGCGGGGGGCCCTAGAGACCCAGTACTTC.

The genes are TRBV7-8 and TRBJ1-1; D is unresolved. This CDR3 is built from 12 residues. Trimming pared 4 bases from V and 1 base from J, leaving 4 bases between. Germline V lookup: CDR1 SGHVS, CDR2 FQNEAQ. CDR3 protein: CASSSRNTEAFF. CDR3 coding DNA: TGTGCCAGCAGCTCCCGGAACACTGAAGCTTTCTTT.

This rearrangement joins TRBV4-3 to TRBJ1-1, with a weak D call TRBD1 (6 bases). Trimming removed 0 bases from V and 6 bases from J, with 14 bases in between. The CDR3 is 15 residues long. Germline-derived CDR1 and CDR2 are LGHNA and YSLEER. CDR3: CASSQDSDRTAEAFF. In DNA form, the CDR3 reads TGCGCCAGCAGCCAAGATTCCGATCGGACAGCTGAAGCTTTCTTT.

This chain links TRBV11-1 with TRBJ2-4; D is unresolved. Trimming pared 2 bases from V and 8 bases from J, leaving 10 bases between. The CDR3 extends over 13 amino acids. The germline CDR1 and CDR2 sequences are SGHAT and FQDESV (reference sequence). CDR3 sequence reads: CASSLTTGDIQYF. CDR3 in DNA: TGTGCCAGCAGCTTAACTACCGGAGACATTCAGTACTTC.

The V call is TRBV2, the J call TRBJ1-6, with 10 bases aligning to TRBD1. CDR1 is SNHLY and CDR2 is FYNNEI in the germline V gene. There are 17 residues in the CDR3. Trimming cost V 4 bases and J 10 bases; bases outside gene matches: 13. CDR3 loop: CASSASTGGFVWSPLHF. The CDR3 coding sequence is TGTGCCAGCAGTGCGTCGACAGGGGGCTTTGTCTGGTCACCCCTCCACTTT.

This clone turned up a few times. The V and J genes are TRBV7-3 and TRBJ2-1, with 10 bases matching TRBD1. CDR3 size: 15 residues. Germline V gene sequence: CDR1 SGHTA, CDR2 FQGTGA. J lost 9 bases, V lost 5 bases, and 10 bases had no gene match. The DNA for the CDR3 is TGTGCCAGCAGCGATCCCGGGACAGGGGAGAGTGAGCAGTTCTTC. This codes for CASSDPGTGESEQFF.

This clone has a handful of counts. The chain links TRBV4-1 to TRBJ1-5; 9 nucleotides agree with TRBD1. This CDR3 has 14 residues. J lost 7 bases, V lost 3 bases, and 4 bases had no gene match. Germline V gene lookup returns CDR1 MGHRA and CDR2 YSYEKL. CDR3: CASSHWTGDQPQHF. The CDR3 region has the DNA TGCGCCAGCAGCCATTGGACAGGGGACCAGCCCCAGCATTTT.

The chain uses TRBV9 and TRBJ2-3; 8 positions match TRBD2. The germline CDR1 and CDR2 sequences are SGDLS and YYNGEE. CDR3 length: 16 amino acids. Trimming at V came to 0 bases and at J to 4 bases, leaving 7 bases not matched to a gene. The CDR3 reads CASSVEDSGVSDTQYF. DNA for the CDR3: TGTGCCAGCAGCGTAGAGGATAGCGGGGTATCAGATACGCAGTATTTT.

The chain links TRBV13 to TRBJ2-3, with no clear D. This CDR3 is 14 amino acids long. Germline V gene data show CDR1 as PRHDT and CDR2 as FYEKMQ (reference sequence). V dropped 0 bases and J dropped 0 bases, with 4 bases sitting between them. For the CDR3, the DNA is TGTGCCAGCAGCTTAGGCCGAAGCACAGATACGCAGTATTTT. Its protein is CASSLGRSTDTQYF.

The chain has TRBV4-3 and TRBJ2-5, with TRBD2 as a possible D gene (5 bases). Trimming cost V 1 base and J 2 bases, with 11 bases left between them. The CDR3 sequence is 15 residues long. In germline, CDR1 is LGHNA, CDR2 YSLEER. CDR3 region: CASSQARVGQETQYF. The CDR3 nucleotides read TGCGCCAGCAGCCAAGCGAGGGTTGGGCAAGAGACCCAGTACTTC.

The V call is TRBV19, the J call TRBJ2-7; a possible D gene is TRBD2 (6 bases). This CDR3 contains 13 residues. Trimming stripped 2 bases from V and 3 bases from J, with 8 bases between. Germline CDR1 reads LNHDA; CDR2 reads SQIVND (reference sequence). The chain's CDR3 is CASSIRGYYEQYF. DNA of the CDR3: TGTGCCAGTAGTATACGGGGGTACTACGAGCAGTACTTC.

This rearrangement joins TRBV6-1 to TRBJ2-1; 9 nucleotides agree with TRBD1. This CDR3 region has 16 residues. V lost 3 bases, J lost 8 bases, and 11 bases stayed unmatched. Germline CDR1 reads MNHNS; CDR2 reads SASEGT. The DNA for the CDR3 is TGTGCCAGCAGTGAGATCGCTGGGGACAGGGCCCATGAGCAGTTCTTC. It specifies CASSEIAGDRAHEQFF.

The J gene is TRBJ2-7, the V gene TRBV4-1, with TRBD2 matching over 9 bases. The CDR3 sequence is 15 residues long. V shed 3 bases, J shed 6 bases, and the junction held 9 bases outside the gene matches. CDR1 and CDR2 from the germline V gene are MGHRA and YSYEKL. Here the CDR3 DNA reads TGCGCCAGCAGCCAGTTAGCGGGGGCCACAGGCGAGCAGTACTTC. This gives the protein CASSQLAGATGEQYF.

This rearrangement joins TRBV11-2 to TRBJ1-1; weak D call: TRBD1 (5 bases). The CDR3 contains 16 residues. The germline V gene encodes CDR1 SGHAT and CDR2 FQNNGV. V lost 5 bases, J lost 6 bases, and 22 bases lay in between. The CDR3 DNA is TGTGCCAGCAGCCACAGCGGCAGGGTCCTAAACGCTGAAGCTTTCTTT. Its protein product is CASSHSGRVLNAEAFF.

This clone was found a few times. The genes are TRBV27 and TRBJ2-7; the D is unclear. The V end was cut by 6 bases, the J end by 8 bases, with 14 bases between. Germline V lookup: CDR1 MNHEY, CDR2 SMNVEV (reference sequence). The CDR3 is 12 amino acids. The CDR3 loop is CASSYDGFKQYF. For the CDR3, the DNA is TGTGCCAGCAGCTACGATGGTTTTAAGCAGTACTTC.

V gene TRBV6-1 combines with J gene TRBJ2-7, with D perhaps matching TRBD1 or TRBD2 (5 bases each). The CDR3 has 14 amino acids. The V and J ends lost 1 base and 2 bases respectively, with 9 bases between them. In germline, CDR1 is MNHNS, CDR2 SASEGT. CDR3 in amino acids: CASSEGGGTYEQYF. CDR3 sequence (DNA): TGTGCCAGCAGTGAAGGTGGGGGAACCTACGAGCAGTACTTC.

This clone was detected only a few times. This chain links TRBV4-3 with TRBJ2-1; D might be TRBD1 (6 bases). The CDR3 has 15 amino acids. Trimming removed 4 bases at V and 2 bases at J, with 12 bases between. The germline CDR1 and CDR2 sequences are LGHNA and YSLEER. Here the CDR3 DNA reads TGCGCCAGCAGCCCTCAGGGGCCCACCTACAATGAGCAGTTCTTC. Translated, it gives CASSPQGPTYNEQFF.

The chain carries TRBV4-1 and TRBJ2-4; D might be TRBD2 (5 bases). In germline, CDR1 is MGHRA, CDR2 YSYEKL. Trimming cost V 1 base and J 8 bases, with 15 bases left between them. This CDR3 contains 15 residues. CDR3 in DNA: TGCGCCAGCAGCCAAGTGGCGGGTGCTGATGACATTCAGTACTTC. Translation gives CASSQVAGADDIQYF.

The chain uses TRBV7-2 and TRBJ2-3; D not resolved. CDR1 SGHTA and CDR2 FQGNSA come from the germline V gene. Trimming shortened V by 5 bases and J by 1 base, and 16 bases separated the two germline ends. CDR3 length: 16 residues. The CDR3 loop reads CASSRPAYPGTDTQYF. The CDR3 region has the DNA TGTGCCAGCAGCCGTCCGGCTTATCCGGGCACAGATACGCAGTATTTT.

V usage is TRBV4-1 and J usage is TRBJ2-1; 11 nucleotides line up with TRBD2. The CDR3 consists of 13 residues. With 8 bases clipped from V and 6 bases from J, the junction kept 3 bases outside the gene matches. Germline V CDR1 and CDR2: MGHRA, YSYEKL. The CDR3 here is CASRGTSGNEQFF. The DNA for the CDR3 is TGCGCCAGCCGGGGGACTAGCGGCAATGAGCAGTTCTTC.

The CDR3 here is CAWSTGNNEQFF. In DNA form, the CDR3 reads TGTGCCTGGAGTACCGGGAACAATGAGCAGTTCTTC. The rearrangement links TRBV30 to TRBJ2-1, with D possibly being TRBD2 (5 bases). The CDR3 covers 12 residues. In germline, CDR1 is GTSNPN, CDR2 SVGIG (reference sequence). Trimming cost V 2 bases and J 5 bases, with 7 bases left between them.

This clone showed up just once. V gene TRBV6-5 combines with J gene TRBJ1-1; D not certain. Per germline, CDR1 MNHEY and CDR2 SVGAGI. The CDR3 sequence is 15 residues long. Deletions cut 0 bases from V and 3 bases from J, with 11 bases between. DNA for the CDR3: TGTGCCAGCAGTTACTCTAGGCGATCCTACACTGAAGCTTTCTTT. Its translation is CASSYSRRSYTEAFF.

This CDR3 is CASSLGVSYGYTF. The CDR3 nucleotides read TGTGCCAGCAGCTTGGGGGTCTCCTATGGCTACACCTTC. The V gene is TRBV11-2, the J gene TRBJ1-2; perhaps TRBD1 as D (5 bases). This CDR3 comprises 13 residues. CDR1 is SGHAT and CDR2 is FQNNGV in the germline V gene. The V end was cut by 3 bases, the J end by 4 bases, with 9 bases between. Full variable domain (missing parts from reference TRBV11-2 and TRBJ1-2): EAGVAQSPRYKIIEKRQSVAFWCNPISGHATLYWYQQILGQGPKLLIQFQNNGVVDDSQLPKDRFSAERLKGVDSTLKIQPAKLEDSAVYLCASSLGVSYGYTFGSGTRLTVV.

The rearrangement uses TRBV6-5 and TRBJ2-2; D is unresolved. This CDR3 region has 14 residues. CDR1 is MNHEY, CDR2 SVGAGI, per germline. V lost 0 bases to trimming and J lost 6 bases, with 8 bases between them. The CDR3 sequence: CASSYSIESGELFF. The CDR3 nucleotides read TGTGCCAGCAGTTACTCGATCGAGTCCGGGGAGCTGTTTTTT.

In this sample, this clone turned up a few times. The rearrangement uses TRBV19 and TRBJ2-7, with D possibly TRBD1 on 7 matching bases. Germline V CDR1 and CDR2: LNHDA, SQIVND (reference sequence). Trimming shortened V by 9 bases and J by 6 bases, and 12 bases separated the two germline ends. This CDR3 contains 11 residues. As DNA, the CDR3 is TGTGCCAGCGTTCAGGGGGGCGAGCAGTACTTC. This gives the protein CASVQGGEQYF.

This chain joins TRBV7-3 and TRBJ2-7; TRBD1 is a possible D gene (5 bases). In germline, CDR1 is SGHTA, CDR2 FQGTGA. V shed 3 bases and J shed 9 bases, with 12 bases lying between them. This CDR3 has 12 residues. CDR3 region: CASSLTYDRQYF. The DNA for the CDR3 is TGTGCCAGCAGCTTGACTTACGACAGGCAGTACTTC.